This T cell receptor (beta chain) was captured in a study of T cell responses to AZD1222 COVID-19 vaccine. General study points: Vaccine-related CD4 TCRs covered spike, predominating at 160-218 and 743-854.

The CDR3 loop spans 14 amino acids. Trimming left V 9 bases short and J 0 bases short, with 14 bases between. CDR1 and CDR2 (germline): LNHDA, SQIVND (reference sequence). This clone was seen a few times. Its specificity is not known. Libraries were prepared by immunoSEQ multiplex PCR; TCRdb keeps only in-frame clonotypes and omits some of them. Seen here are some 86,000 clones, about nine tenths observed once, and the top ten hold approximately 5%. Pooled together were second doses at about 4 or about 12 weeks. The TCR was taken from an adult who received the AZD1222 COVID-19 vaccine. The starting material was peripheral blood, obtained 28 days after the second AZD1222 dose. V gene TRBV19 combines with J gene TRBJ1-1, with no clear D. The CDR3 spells CASARVIMNTEAFF. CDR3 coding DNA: TGTGCCAGCGCAAGGGTTATTATGAACACTGAAGCTTTCTTT.